The rows below give T cell receptor beta chains drawn from one sample of a study of shared clonotypes between healthy human individuals. The table came from immunoSEQ multiplex PCR; TCRdb's copy has only in-frame clones and leaves some out. This table has roughly 2.1 million clones, 85% to 95% appearing once. The material sequenced was naive CD8+ T cells from PBMCs. The receptors shown here come from a man aged 18 to 29 in good health. Some clones in this sample may be carry-over from other donors' samples. The CDR3 runs from the conserved cysteine through the conserved F or W. A D gene is named only where the DNA matches it firmly. Expanded clones are given a class, and other clones once, few, many or no size at all.

d_call: .; v_call: TRBV4-1; clone_size: .; j_call: TRBJ2-1; cdr3_length: 13; cdr3_aa: CASSQGRSREQFF; cdr3_nt: TGCGCCAGCAGCCAAGGACGAAGTCGAGAGCAGTTCTTC
d_call: .; v_call: TRBV28; clone_size: .; j_call: TRBJ2-5; cdr3_length: 15; cdr3_aa: CATQSFASDQETQYF; cdr3_nt: TGTGCCACCCAATCATTCGCTAGCGACCAAGAGACCCAGTACTTC
d_call: .; v_call: TRBV10-3; clone_size: .; j_call: TRBJ2-7; cdr3_length: 16; cdr3_aa: CAISESSSLVGDEQYF; cdr3_nt: TGTGCCATCAGTGAGTCGAGTAGCCTCGTTGGGGACGAGCAGTACTTC
d_call: .; v_call: TRBV5-1; clone_size: once; j_call: TRBJ1-2; cdr3_length: 12; cdr3_aa: CASSRGRDGYTF; cdr3_nt: TGCGCCAGCAGCCGGGGACGGGATGGCTACACCTTC
d_call: .; v_call: TRBV9; clone_size: .; j_call: TRBJ2-2; cdr3_length: 15; cdr3_aa: CASKPDRHVTGELFF; cdr3_nt: TGTGCCAGTAAACCGGACCGCCATGTAACCGGGGAGCTGTTTTTT
d_call: .; v_call: TRBV19; clone_size: .; j_call: TRBJ1-1; cdr3_length: 13; cdr3_aa: CASIRSLNTEAFF; cdr3_nt: TGTGCCAGTATCCGGAGCCTGAACACTGAAGCTTTCTTT
d_call: .; v_call: TRBV19; clone_size: .; j_call: TRBJ2-5; cdr3_length: 12; cdr3_aa: CASSSGLETQYF; cdr3_nt: TGTGCCAGTAGTTCAGGGCTGGAGACCCAGTACTTC
d_call: .; v_call: TRBV28; clone_size: once; j_call: TRBJ2-7; cdr3_length: 11; cdr3_aa: CASSWNYEQYF; cdr3_nt: TGTGCCAGCAGTTGGAACTACGAGCAGTACTTC
d_call: TRBD1; v_call: TRBV4-3; clone_size: once; j_call: TRBJ2-7; cdr3_length: 17; cdr3_aa: CASSQDVRTGPLYEQYF; cdr3_nt: TGCGCCAGCAGCCAAGATGTTCGGACAGGTCCACTCTACGAGCAGTACTTC
d_call: TRBD2; v_call: TRBV4-2; clone_size: .; j_call: TRBJ2-7; cdr3_length: 15; cdr3_aa: CASSQDPGGPYEQYF; cdr3_nt: TGTGCCAGCAGCCAAGATCCGGGAGGGCCCTACGAGCAGTACTTC
d_call: TRBD2; v_call: TRBV7-2; clone_size: .; j_call: TRBJ2-3; cdr3_length: 16; cdr3_aa: CASSFGLAGVGDTQYF; cdr3_nt: TGTGCCAGCAGCTTCGGATTAGCGGGAGTGGGAGATACGCAGTATTTT
d_call: TRBD1; v_call: TRBV18; clone_size: .; j_call: TRBJ2-7; cdr3_length: 14; cdr3_aa: CASSPPGTGIEQYF; cdr3_nt: TGTGCCAGCTCACCCCCCGGGACAGGCATCGAGCAGTACTTC
d_call: TRBD2; v_call: TRBV16; clone_size: .; j_call: TRBJ2-5; cdr3_length: 16; cdr3_aa: CASSQGAAGGEETQYF; cdr3_nt: TGTGCCAGCAGCCAAGGCGCAGCGGGAGGGGAAGAGACCCAGTACTTC
d_call: TRBD2; v_call: TRBV9; clone_size: .; j_call: TRBJ2-1; cdr3_length: 16; cdr3_aa: CASSVREREFGNEQFF; cdr3_nt: TGTGCCAGCAGCGTACGGGAGCGGGAGTTTGGTAATGAGCAGTTCTTC
d_call: .; v_call: TRBV2; clone_size: .; j_call: TRBJ2-1; cdr3_length: 12; cdr3_aa: CASREGIDEQFF; cdr3_nt: TGTGCCAGCAGGGAGGGGATCGATGAGCAGTTCTTC
d_call: .; v_call: TRBV29-1; clone_size: .; j_call: TRBJ2-7; cdr3_length: 15; cdr3_aa: CSVLRPDLSSYEQYF; cdr3_nt: TGCAGCGTCCTTCGGCCGGACCTTAGCTCCTACGAGCAGTACTTC
d_call: .; v_call: TRBV9; clone_size: .; j_call: TRBJ2-2; cdr3_length: 12; cdr3_aa: CASRTTTGELFF; cdr3_nt: TGTGCCAGCAGGACGACCACCGGGGAGCTGTTTTTT
d_call: .; v_call: TRBV9; clone_size: .; j_call: TRBJ2-3; cdr3_length: 15; cdr3_aa: CASSEDPSFTDTQYF; cdr3_nt: TGTGCCAGCAGCGAGGACCCCTCCTTCACAGATACGCAGTATTTT
d_call: .; v_call: TRBV5-6; clone_size: .; j_call: TRBJ2-1; cdr3_length: 12; cdr3_aa: CASSYEWGEQFF; cdr3_nt: TGTGCCAGCAGCTACGAATGGGGTGAGCAGTTCTTC
d_call: .; v_call: TRBV7-9; clone_size: .; j_call: TRBJ2-7; cdr3_length: 13; cdr3_aa: CASSVRGPYEQYF; cdr3_nt: TGTGCCAGCAGTGTCCGGGGTCCTTACGAGCAGTACTTC
d_call: .; v_call: TRBV10-3; clone_size: .; j_call: TRBJ2-7; cdr3_length: 12; cdr3_aa: CAGGTAPYEQYF; cdr3_nt: TGTGCCGGCGGGACAGCCCCCTACGAGCAGTACTTC
d_call: TRBD1; v_call: TRBV27; clone_size: .; j_call: TRBJ2-2; cdr3_length: 14; cdr3_aa: CASRRDSSPGELFF; cdr3_nt: TGTGCCAGCCGCCGGGACAGTTCTCCCGGGGAGCTGTTTTTT
d_call: .; v_call: TRBV7-9; clone_size: .; j_call: TRBJ1-4; cdr3_length: 14; cdr3_aa: CASSEDSGNEKLFF; cdr3_nt: TGTGCCAGCAGTGAGGACAGCGGAAATGAAAAACTGTTTTTT
d_call: .; v_call: TRBV7-3; clone_size: few; j_call: TRBJ1-2; cdr3_length: 16; cdr3_aa: CASSGFGQKRVYGYTF; cdr3_nt: TGTGCCAGCAGCGGATTTGGACAGAAACGGGTCTATGGCTACACCTTC
d_call: .; v_call: TRBV6-1; clone_size: .; j_call: TRBJ2-7; cdr3_length: 14; cdr3_aa: CASSEDWGVYEQYF; cdr3_nt: TGTGCCAGCAGTGAAGATTGGGGAGTCTACGAGCAGTACTTC
d_call: TRBD1; v_call: TRBV6-5; clone_size: .; j_call: TRBJ1-1; cdr3_length: 13; cdr3_aa: CASRGTGETEAFF; cdr3_nt: TGTGCCAGCAGGGGGACAGGGGAAACTGAAGCTTTCTTT
d_call: TRBD2; v_call: TRBV29-1; clone_size: .; j_call: TRBJ2-1; cdr3_length: 15; cdr3_aa: CSGGGPGGEYNEQFF; cdr3_nt: TGCAGCGGTGGTGGGCCGGGAGGGGAATACAATGAGCAGTTCTTC
d_call: .; v_call: TRBV19; clone_size: .; j_call: TRBJ1-2; cdr3_length: 11; cdr3_aa: CASSGPQGYTF; cdr3_nt: TGTGCCAGTAGCGGGCCCCAGGGCTACACCTTC
d_call: .; v_call: TRBV25-1; clone_size: once; j_call: TRBJ2-5; cdr3_length: 14; cdr3_aa: CASHPGFGEETQYF; cdr3_nt: TGTGCCAGTCACCCCGGCTTTGGAGAAGAGACCCAGTACTTC
d_call: .; v_call: TRBV9; clone_size: .; j_call: TRBJ1-1; cdr3_length: 16; cdr3_aa: CASSVGLTPQNTEAFF; cdr3_nt: TGTGCCAGCAGCGTAGGGCTGACTCCGCAGAACACTGAAGCTTTCTTT
d_call: TRBD2; v_call: TRBV6-4; clone_size: .; j_call: TRBJ2-5; cdr3_length: 16; cdr3_aa: CASSRREGVVGETQYF; cdr3_nt: TGTGCCAGCAGTCGGCGGGAGGGGGTTGTTGGAGAGACCCAGTACTTC
d_call: .; v_call: TRBV19; clone_size: .; j_call: TRBJ1-1; cdr3_length: 11; cdr3_aa: CASSLGTEAFF; cdr3_nt: TGTGCCAGTTCCCTAGGGACTGAAGCTTTCTTT
d_call: .; v_call: TRBV27; clone_size: once; j_call: TRBJ2-7; cdr3_length: 14; cdr3_aa: CASSSIPPSYEQYF; cdr3_nt: TGTGCCAGCAGTTCCATCCCTCCCTCCTACGAGCAGTACTTC
d_call: TRBD2; v_call: TRBV27; clone_size: .; j_call: TRBJ2-1; cdr3_length: 15; cdr3_aa: CASSPLAGGLSEQFF; cdr3_nt: TGTGCCAGCAGTCCTCTAGCGGGAGGGCTTAGTGAGCAGTTCTTC
d_call: .; v_call: TRBV11-2; clone_size: .; j_call: TRBJ2-1; cdr3_length: 16; cdr3_aa: CASSLVRLATYNEQFF; cdr3_nt: TGTGCCAGCAGCTTAGTTCGGCTAGCGACCTACAATGAGCAGTTCTTC
d_call: .; v_call: TRBV13; clone_size: .; j_call: TRBJ2-5; cdr3_length: 14; cdr3_aa: CASSLWGFGETQYF; cdr3_nt: TGTGCCAGCAGCTTATGGGGGTTCGGAGAGACCCAGTACTTC
d_call: TRBD1; v_call: TRBV27; clone_size: .; j_call: TRBJ1-1; cdr3_length: 16; cdr3_aa: CASSFRGLSGGNEAFF; cdr3_nt: TGTGCCAGCAGTTTCCGGGGTTTGTCAGGGGGGAATGAAGCTTTCTTT
d_call: TRBD1; v_call: TRBV9; clone_size: .; j_call: TRBJ1-1; cdr3_length: 13; cdr3_aa: CASSVSGGTEAFF; cdr3_nt: TGTGCCAGCAGCGTGTCAGGGGGCACTGAAGCTTTCTTT
d_call: .; v_call: TRBV29-1; clone_size: .; j_call: TRBJ1-1; cdr3_length: 12; cdr3_aa: CSSQGMNTEAFF; cdr3_nt: TGCAGCAGTCAGGGGATGAACACTGAAGCTTTCTTT
d_call: .; v_call: TRBV15; clone_size: .; j_call: TRBJ2-5; cdr3_length: 15; cdr3_aa: CATSGKDGYQETQYF; cdr3_nt: TGTGCCACCAGCGGAAAAGACGGTTACCAAGAGACCCAGTACTTC
d_call: .; v_call: TRBV5-1; clone_size: .; j_call: TRBJ1-2; cdr3_length: 14; cdr3_aa: CASSFRDTPYGYTF; cdr3_nt: TGCGCCAGCAGCTTTCGGGACACCCCCTATGGCTACACCTTC
d_call: .; v_call: TRBV7-6; clone_size: .; j_call: TRBJ2-2; cdr3_length: 17; cdr3_aa: CASSLVPGTQNTGELFF; cdr3_nt: TGTGCCAGCAGCTTAGTGCCCGGGACACAGAACACCGGGGAGCTGTTTTTT
d_call: .; v_call: TRBV7-2; clone_size: .; j_call: TRBJ2-7; cdr3_length: 12; cdr3_aa: CASSLVGYEQYF; cdr3_nt: TGTGCCAGCAGCTTGGTGGGCTACGAGCAGTACTTC
d_call: TRBD2; v_call: TRBV10-2; clone_size: .; j_call: TRBJ2-3; cdr3_length: 17; cdr3_aa: CASSERPSGRWTDTQYF; cdr3_nt: TGCGCCAGCAGTGAGCGGCCTAGCGGGAGGTGGACAGATACGCAGTATTTT
d_call: .; v_call: TRBV28; clone_size: .; j_call: TRBJ2-3; cdr3_length: 18; cdr3_aa: CASSPWPTSTGGTDTQYF; cdr3_nt: TGTGCCAGCAGCCCATGGCCTACTAGTACGGGGGGCACAGATACGCAGTATTTT
d_call: TRBD1; v_call: TRBV11-2; clone_size: few; j_call: TRBJ2-7; cdr3_length: 15; cdr3_aa: CASSIGQGGTYEQYF; cdr3_nt: TGTGCCAGCAGCATAGGACAGGGGGGGACCTACGAGCAGTACTTC
d_call: .; v_call: TRBV5-6; clone_size: .; j_call: TRBJ2-3; cdr3_length: 15; cdr3_aa: CASSRDRELTDTQYF; cdr3_nt: TGTGCCAGCAGCCGTGACCGTGAACTCACAGATACGCAGTATTTT
d_call: .; v_call: TRBV10-1; clone_size: .; j_call: TRBJ2-7; cdr3_length: 13; cdr3_aa: CASSEGFGYEQYF; cdr3_nt: TGCGCCAGCAGTGAGGGTTTCGGCTACGAGCAGTACTTC
d_call: TRBD1; v_call: TRBV27; clone_size: once; j_call: TRBJ2-2; cdr3_length: 15; cdr3_aa: CASSRGNRGTGELFF; cdr3_nt: TGTGCCAGCAGTAGAGGAAACAGGGGCACCGGGGAGCTGTTTTTT
d_call: .; v_call: TRBV2; clone_size: .; j_call: TRBJ2-3; cdr3_length: 14; cdr3_aa: CASPSLDTTDTQYF; cdr3_nt: TGTGCCAGCCCATCACTGGATACCACAGATACGCAGTATTTT
d_call: .; v_call: TRBV2; clone_size: .; j_call: TRBJ2-1; cdr3_length: 14; cdr3_aa: CASSPYIGHDEQFF; cdr3_nt: TGTGCCAGCAGCCCCTACATAGGGCATGATGAGCAGTTCTTC
d_call: .; v_call: TRBV14; clone_size: .; j_call: TRBJ2-7; cdr3_length: 17; cdr3_aa: CASSQAPVGEESYEQYF; cdr3_nt: TGTGCCAGCAGCCAAGCGCCAGTGGGGGAGGAGAGCTACGAGCAGTACTTC
d_call: TRBD1; v_call: TRBV27; clone_size: .; j_call: TRBJ2-7; cdr3_length: 16; cdr3_aa: CASSLSWGTGNREQYF; cdr3_nt: TGTGCCAGCAGTTTATCGTGGGGGACAGGAAACCGCGAGCAGTACTTC
d_call: TRBD2; v_call: TRBV4-1; clone_size: .; j_call: TRBJ2-2; cdr3_length: 19; cdr3_aa: CASSQGLNPSGVVGGELFF; cdr3_nt: TGCGCCAGCAGCCAAGGCCTAAATCCTAGCGGGGTGGTGGGCGGGGAGCTGTTTTTT